The rows below give T cell receptor beta chains drawn from one sample of a study of blood T cell repertoires in COVID-19. Produced via immunoSEQ multiplex PCR; TCRdb's table is partial and in-frame only. The sample carries 93,000 or so clones, about 90% recorded once. The sequenced sample consisted of peripheral blood. The origin of the receptors is a man between 45 and 60 years old in a cohort sampled during active COVID-19. Each CDR3 is given with its conserved first and last residue. D genes are given only for firm matches. The size entry is marked missing in some rows and otherwise reads once, few, many or a size class.

NA	TRBD2	TRBJ2-1	TRBV9	TGTGCCAGCAGCGGTCAGACTAGCGGGGCTCAATATGAGCAGTTCTTC	CASSGQTSGAQYEQFF
NA	TRBD2	TRBJ2-1	TRBV19	TGTGCCAGTAGTATAGGCGGGGGAGCTAGCGGGAGGAATGAGCAGTTCTTC	CASSIGGGASGRNEQFF
once	TRBD1	TRBJ1-2	TRBV2	TGTGCCAGCAGGTTGACAGGGGCCCTGAACTATGGCTACACCTTC	CASRLTGALNYGYTF
NA	TRBD1	TRBJ1-2	TRBV7-9	TGTGCCAGCAGCCGATGGACAGGTGGCCCTAATCGGGGCTACACCTTC	CASSRWTGGPNRGYTF
NA	TRBD2	TRBJ2-2	TRBV7-9	TGTGCCAGCCGACGGACTAGCGGGGCCGGGGAGCTGTTTTTT	CASRRTSGAGELFF
NA	NA	TRBJ2-1	TRBV24-1	TGTGCCACCAGTGATTCACTTTCGTTTGCGGGGCGGTTCTTC	CATSDSLSFAGRFF
many	TRBD2	TRBJ2-2	TRBV5-5	TGTGCCAGCAGCCAAGGGAGCGGGGCTGTCGGGGAGCTGTTTTTT	CASSQGSGAVGELFF
NA	NA	TRBJ1-4	TRBV9	TGTGCCAGCAGCGTAGATTCAGGGGTGAACGAAAAACTGTTTTTT	CASSVDSGVNEKLFF
NA	NA	TRBJ2-5	TRBV14	TGTGCCAGCAGCCAAGTTCCGGGGGTCCAAGAGACCCAGTACTTC	CASSQVPGVQETQYF
NA	NA	TRBJ1-5	TRBV7-7	TGTGCCAGCAGCTTAGACAGGGATCAGCCCCAGCATTTT	CASSLDRDQPQHF
NA	TRBD1	TRBJ1-2	TRBV24-1	TGTGCCACCAGTGATCCGGGACAGGATGGCTATGGCTACACCTTC	CATSDPGQDGYGYTF